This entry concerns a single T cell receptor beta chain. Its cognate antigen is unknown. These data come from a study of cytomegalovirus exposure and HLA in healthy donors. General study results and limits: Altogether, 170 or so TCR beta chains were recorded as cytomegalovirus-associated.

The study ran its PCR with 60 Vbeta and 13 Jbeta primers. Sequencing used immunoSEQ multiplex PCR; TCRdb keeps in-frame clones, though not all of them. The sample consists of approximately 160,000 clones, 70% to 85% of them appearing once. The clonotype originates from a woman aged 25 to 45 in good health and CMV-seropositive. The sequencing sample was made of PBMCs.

As DNA, the CDR3 is TGCGCCAGCAGCTACATATGGGGGGAGTTCGACGAGCAGTACTTC. As protein: CASSYIWGEFDEQYF. J is TRBJ2-7 and V is TRBV4-3, with D possibly being TRBD2 (6 bases). The CDR3 covers 15 residues. Germline assignment: CDR1 LGHNA and CDR2 YSLEER. V dropped 5 bases and J dropped 5 bases, with 19 bases sitting between them.